These 24 T cell receptor beta chains came from one sample sequenced in a study of T-cell reconstitution after alpha-beta-depleted transplantation in children. This sample's TCRbeta library carried unique molecular identifier barcodes. A single record per CDR3 protein comes from TCRdb applying MiXCR to the PCR reads. The table has around 370,000 distinct CDR3 sequences, about 9.4% seen once. The specimen was PBMCs from the stem cell graft donor, collected from the stem cell graft. These receptors all come from a human donor who donated a stem cell graft to a child with acute lymphoblastic leukemia.

Comment on this clonotype: An end of the junction does not agree with germline; a read error may underlie this. This chain uses TRBV12-3 or TRBV12-4 with TRBJ1-5; no clear D. The CDR3 length is 14 residues. CDR3 sequence: CASTREGGNQPQNF. The CDR3 DNA is TGTGCCAGCACCCGGGAGGGAGGCAATCAGCCCCAGAATTTT.

This clonotype was recorded at least ten times. The V call is TRBV7-2, the J call TRBJ2-7, with D maybe TRBD2 (5 bases). CDR3 size: 13 residues. V was cut by 6 bases and J by 3 bases, with 12 bases left in between. Germline assignment: CDR1 SGHTA and CDR2 FQGNSA. The CDR3 sequence is CASRDGNFYEQYF. The CDR3 bases are TGTGCCAGCAGGGACGGGAATTTCTACGAGCAGTACTTC.

This clonotype was counted at least ten times. For the CDR3, the DNA is TGTGCCAGCGGACCAGGGTACTCCTACGAGCAGTACTTC. It yields the protein CASGPGYSYEQYF. The chain employs TRBV9 and TRBJ2-7, with D possibly being TRBD1 (5 bases). The CDR3 has 13 amino acids. Trimming took 7 bases from V and 0 from J, leaving 11 bases between them. Germline V gives CDR1 SGDLS, CDR2 YYNGEE.

This clonotype was recorded a few times. V usage is TRBV7-2 and J usage is TRBJ2-7, with D perhaps matching TRBD1 (6 bases). CDR1 is SGHTA, CDR2 FQGNSA, per germline. CDR3 length equals 14 residues. Trimming took 5 bases from V and 2 from J, leaving 13 bases between them. The CDR3: CASSQRQETYEQYF. CDR3 DNA sequence: TGTGCCAGCAGCCAACGACAGGAGACCTACGAGCAGTACTTC.

This clonotype was counted ten times or more. J is TRBJ2-1 and V is TRBV7-2, with 8 bases fitting TRBD2. The germline CDR1 and CDR2 sequences are SGHTA and FQGNSA. This CDR3 has 14 residues. V dropped 3 bases and J dropped 4; count of bases not matched to a gene: 2. The CDR3, as DNA: TGTGCCAGCAGCTTCGGGGGGGTTTACAATGAGCAGTTCTTC. It codes for CASSFGGVYNEQFF. The whole variable domain, remainder taken from reference TRBV7-2 and TRBJ2-1, is GAGVSQSPSNKVTEKGKDVELRCDPISGHTALYWYRQSLGQGLEFLIYFQGNSAPDKSGLPSDRFSAERTGGSVSTLTIQRTQQEDSAVYLCASSFGGVYNEQFFGPGTRLTVL.

The chain links TRBV7-9 to TRBJ2-3, with 7 nucleotides matching TRBD1. The CDR3 runs 17 residues. V lost 3 bases and J lost 2; bases outside the gene matches: 11. CDR1 and CDR2 (germline): SEHNR, FQNEAQ (reference sequence). The CDR3 region is CASSFSPGTVNTDTQYF. CDR3 DNA: TGTGCCAGCAGCTTCTCACCCGGGACAGTGAACACAGATACGCAGTATTTT.

The chain couples TRBV7-3 to TRBJ2-5, with TRBD1 identical over 10 bases. The CDR3 has 14 amino acids. Germline trimming cut 5 bases from V and 4 bases from J; bases unmatched to any gene: 4. Per germline, CDR1 SGHTA and CDR2 FQGTGA. CDR3 amino acids: CASSAGTGVETQYF. In nucleotides, the CDR3 is TGTGCCAGCAGCGCTGGGACAGGGGTAGAGACCCAGTACTTC.

The chain uses TRBV5-6 and TRBJ2-1; no firm D call. CDR3 length equals 12 residues. Trimming took 4 bases from V and 7 from J, leaving 9 bases between them. Germline CDR1 and CDR2: SGHDT and YYEEEE. CDR3 DNA sequence: TGTGCCAGCAGCCCACTCTTTAATGAGCAGTTCTTC. This codes for CASSPLFNEQFF.

J is TRBJ2-7 and V is TRBV7-9; 8 bases align to TRBD2. The CDR3 loop spans 13 amino acids. The ends lost 5 bases at V and 9 bases at J; junction bases unmatched: 9. CDR1 is SEHNR, CDR2 FQNEAQ, per germline (reference sequence). This CDR3 is CASSRSGIGGQYF. The CDR3 bases are TGTGCCAGCAGCCGTAGCGGGATTGGGGGGCAGTACTTC.

This clonotype came up many times. The chain links TRBV7-6 to TRBJ2-2; 13 bases are a match to TRBD2. V trimming: 5 bases; J trimming: 8 bases; junction bases outside the gene matches: 8. This CDR3 is 16 amino acids long. CDR1 and CDR2 from the germline V gene are SGHVS and FNYEAQ. CDR3 sequence reads: CASSLRLAGGSGELFF. The CDR3 bases are TGTGCCAGCAGCCTCAGACTAGCGGGAGGATCTGGGGAGCTGTTTTTT. Supplemented by reference TRBV7-6 and TRBJ2-2, the full variable domain reads GAGVSQSPRYKVTKRGQDVALRCDPISGHVSLYWYRQALGQGPEFLTYFNYEAQQDKSGLPNDRFSAERPEGSISTLTIQRTEQRDSAMYRCASSLRLAGGSGELFFGEGSRLTVL.

This clonotype was recorded many times. The rearrangement uses TRBV5-1 and TRBJ2-3; 9 positions agree with TRBD1. The ends lost 3 bases at V and 3 bases at J; junction bases unmatched: 11. There are 17 residues in the CDR3. Germline V gives CDR1 SGHRS, CDR2 YFSETQ. In DNA, the CDR3 is TGCGCCAGCAGCTCTTTGTTGCCGGGACAGGGAACAGATACGCAGTATTTT. Translated, it gives CASSSLLPGQGTDTQYF.

The rearrangement joins TRBV30 to TRBJ1-2; D is unresolved. The CDR3 covers 14 residues. Per germline, CDR1 GTSNPN and CDR2 SVGIG (reference sequence). Trimming left V 3 bases short and J 0 bases short, with 11 bases between. For the CDR3, the DNA is TGTGCCTGGAGGGTTCGGTCGGCTAACTATGGCTACACCTTC. Translation: CAWRVRSANYGYTF.

This clonotype has a count of ten or more. This chain joins TRBV20-1 and TRBJ2-5; 8 nucleotides align to TRBD1. The V gene end was trimmed by 1 base and the J gene end by 5 bases; junction bases not matched to a gene: 9. Germline V gene sequence: CDR1 DFQATT, CDR2 SNEGSKA (reference sequence). The CDR3 runs to 15 residues. The CDR3 reads CSARGGAGGRETQYF. In DNA form, the CDR3 reads TGCAGTGCTAGAGGGGGGGCAGGGGGCAGGGAGACCCAGTACTTC.

Only a few counts were recorded for this clonotype. The chain employs TRBV7-6 and TRBJ2-7, with 7 bases that match TRBD2. The CDR3 is made up of 12 amino acids. CDR1 SGHVS and CDR2 FNYEAQ come from the germline V gene. The CDR3 spells CASRGASGEQYF. DNA of the CDR3: TGTGCTTCCCGGGGTGCTAGCGGCGAGCAGTACTTC.

This clonotype was counted between two and nine times. The V gene is TRBV5-6, the J gene TRBJ1-6; D gene ambiguous. The CDR3 is 15 residues long. Trimming shortened V by 4 bases and J by 6 bases, and 14 bases separated the two germline ends. From germline, CDR1 is SGHDT and CDR2 YYEEEE. This chain's CDR3 is CASSGTAGGNSPLHF. CDR3 nucleotides: TGTGCCAGCAGCGGAACAGCGGGCGGTAATTCACCCCTCCACTTT.

This clonotype showed up just a few times. The chain couples TRBV28 to TRBJ2-5; D may be TRBD1 or TRBD2 (5 bases each). Trimming pared 7 bases from V and 4 bases from J, leaving 16 bases between. CDR1 is MDHEN and CDR2 is SYDVKM in the germline V gene. This CDR3 comprises 14 residues. In DNA, the CDR3 is TGTGCCAGCACCTATGAGGGGATCCCAGAGACCCAGTACTTC. Its protein product is CASTYEGIPETQYF.

This clonotype was detected a few times. The V call is TRBV10-3, the J call TRBJ2-2, with D possibly matching TRBD2 (7 bases). The V end lost 8 bases, the J end lost 0 bases, and 13 bases lay between the germline ends. This CDR3 spans 15 amino acids. CDR1 and CDR2 from the germline V gene are ENHRY and SYGVKD. CDR3 sequence: CAIRAGASNTGELFF. CDR3 bases: TGTGCCATCCGTGCGGGGGCTTCGAACACCGGGGAGCTGTTTTTT.

This clonotype was observed at least ten times. This chain connects TRBV29-1 to TRBJ2-7; 8 bases agree with TRBD1. CDR3 size: 12 residues. The germline CDR1 and CDR2 sequences are SQVTM and ANQGSEA. V dropped 7 bases and J dropped 4; count of bases not matched to a gene: 6. As DNA, the CDR3 is TGCAGCGCAGGACAGGGAAGGTACGAGCAGTACTTC. Protein: CSAGQGRYEQYF.

The rearrangement links TRBV11-1 to TRBJ2-3, with 7 bases aligning to TRBD2. The ends lost 2 bases at V and 2 bases at J; junction bases unmatched: 13. The CDR3 contains 18 residues. The germline V gene encodes CDR1 SGHAT and CDR2 FQDESV (reference sequence). CDR3 loop: CASSLSHGGDALTDTQYF. For the CDR3, the DNA is TGTGCCAGCAGCTTATCCCATGGGGGGGACGCCCTCACAGATACGCAGTATTTT.

This clonotype was recorded a few times. This chain uses TRBV7-9 with TRBJ2-1; the D is unclear. From germline, CDR1 is SEHNR and CDR2 FQNEAQ (reference sequence). The CDR3 consists of 13 residues. The V end lost 2 bases, the J end lost 10 bases, and 12 bases lay between the germline ends. The CDR3 sequence is CASSLFVDGEQFF. The CDR3 nucleotides read TGTGCCAGCAGCTTATTCGTAGACGGGGAGCAGTTCTTC.

The sample holds many counts of this clonotype. The rearrangement links TRBV4-3 to TRBJ2-7; possible D gene TRBD1, 6 bases. Germline V gene data show CDR1 as LGHNA and CDR2 as YSLEER. This CDR3 comprises 15 residues. The V and J ends lost 1 base and 2 bases respectively, with 12 bases between them. CDR3: CASSQATGIPYEQYF. CDR3 nucleotides: TGCGCCAGCAGCCAAGCGACAGGCATTCCCTACGAGCAGTACTTC.

J is TRBJ1-6 and V is TRBV14; D not resolved. The CDR3 totals 15 residues. Germline values: CDR1 SGHDN, CDR2 FVKESK. Trimming cost V 4 bases and J 4 bases, with 11 bases left between them. The CDR3 is CASSRWTAYNSPLHF. DNA of the CDR3: TGTGCCAGCAGCCGTTGGACCGCGTATAATTCACCCCTCCACTTT.

This clonotype was counted at least ten times. The chain joins TRBV20-1 to TRBJ2-1, with D possibly matching TRBD2 (5 bases). CDR1 and CDR2 from the germline V gene are DFQATT and SNEGSKA (reference sequence). V lost 0 bases to trimming and J lost 12 bases, with 15 bases between them. This CDR3 region has 13 residues. The CDR3: CSARDNSGWGQFF. For the CDR3, the DNA is TGCAGTGCTAGAGATAATTCGGGGTGGGGGCAGTTCTTC.

This clonotype came up many times. The rearrangement joins TRBV7-2 to TRBJ2-5; tentative D call: TRBD2 (5 bases). From germline, CDR1 is SGHTA and CDR2 FQGNSA. This CDR3 has 16 amino acids. Deletions cut 1 base from V and 5 bases from J, with 17 bases between. The CDR3 protein is CASSLVIPGPGETQYF. The CDR3 coding sequence is TGTGCCAGCAGCTTAGTTATCCCCGGGCCGGGGGAGACCCAGTACTTC.